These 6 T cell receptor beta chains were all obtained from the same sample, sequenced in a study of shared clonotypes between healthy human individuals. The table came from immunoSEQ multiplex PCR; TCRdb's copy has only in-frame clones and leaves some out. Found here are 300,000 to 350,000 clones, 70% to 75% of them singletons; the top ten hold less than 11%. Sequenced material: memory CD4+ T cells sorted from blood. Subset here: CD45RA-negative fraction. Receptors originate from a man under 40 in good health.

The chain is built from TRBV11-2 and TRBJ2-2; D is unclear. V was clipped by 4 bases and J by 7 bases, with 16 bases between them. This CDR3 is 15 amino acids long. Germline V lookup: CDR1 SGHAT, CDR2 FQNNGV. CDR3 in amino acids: CASSSFSLVGGELFF. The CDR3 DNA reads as TGTGCCAGCAGCTCCTTTTCCCTAGTGGGCGGGGAGCTGTTTTTT.

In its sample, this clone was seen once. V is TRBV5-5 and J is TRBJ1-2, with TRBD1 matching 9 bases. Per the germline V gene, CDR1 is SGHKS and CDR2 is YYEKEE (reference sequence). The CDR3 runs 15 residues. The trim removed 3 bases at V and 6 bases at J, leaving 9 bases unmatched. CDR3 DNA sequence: TGTGCCAGCAGCTCCGGACAGGGGATAGAAGATGGCTACACCTTC. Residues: CASSSGQGIEDGYTF.

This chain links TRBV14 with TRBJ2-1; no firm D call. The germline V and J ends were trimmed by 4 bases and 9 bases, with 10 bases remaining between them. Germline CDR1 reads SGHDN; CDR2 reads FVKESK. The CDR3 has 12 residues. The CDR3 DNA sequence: TGTGCCAGCAGCCCGCCAGTTGGTGAGCAGTTCTTC. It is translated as CASSPPVGEQFF. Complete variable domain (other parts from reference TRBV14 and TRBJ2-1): EAGVTQFPSHSVIEKGQTVTLRCDPISGHDNLYWYRRVMGKEIKFLLHFVKESKQDESGMPNNRFLAERTGGTYSTLKVQPAELEDSGVYFCASSPPVGEQFFGPGTRLTVL.

DNA for the CDR3: TGTGCCAGCTCACTGGCGAACCAAGAGACCCAGTACTTC. Its protein product is CASSLANQETQYF. J is TRBJ2-5 and V is TRBV18; D ambiguous. There are 13 residues in the CDR3. The V gene lost 4 bases and the J gene lost 0 bases, with 6 bases spanning the gap. Germline V gives CDR1 KGHSH, CDR2 LQKENI.

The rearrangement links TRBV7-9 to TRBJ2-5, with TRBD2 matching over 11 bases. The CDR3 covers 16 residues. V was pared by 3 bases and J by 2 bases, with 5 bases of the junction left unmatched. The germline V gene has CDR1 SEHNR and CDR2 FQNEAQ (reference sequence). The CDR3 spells CASSLPGTSGQETQYF. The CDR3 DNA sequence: TGTGCCAGCAGCTTGCCCGGGACTAGCGGTCAAGAGACCCAGTACTTC.

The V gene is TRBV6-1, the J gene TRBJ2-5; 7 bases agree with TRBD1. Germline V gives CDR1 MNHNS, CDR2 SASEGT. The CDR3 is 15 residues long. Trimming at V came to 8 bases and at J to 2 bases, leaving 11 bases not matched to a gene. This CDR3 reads CASVFGTAHQETQYF. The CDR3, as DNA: TGTGCCAGCGTCTTCGGGACAGCGCATCAAGAGACCCAGTACTTC.